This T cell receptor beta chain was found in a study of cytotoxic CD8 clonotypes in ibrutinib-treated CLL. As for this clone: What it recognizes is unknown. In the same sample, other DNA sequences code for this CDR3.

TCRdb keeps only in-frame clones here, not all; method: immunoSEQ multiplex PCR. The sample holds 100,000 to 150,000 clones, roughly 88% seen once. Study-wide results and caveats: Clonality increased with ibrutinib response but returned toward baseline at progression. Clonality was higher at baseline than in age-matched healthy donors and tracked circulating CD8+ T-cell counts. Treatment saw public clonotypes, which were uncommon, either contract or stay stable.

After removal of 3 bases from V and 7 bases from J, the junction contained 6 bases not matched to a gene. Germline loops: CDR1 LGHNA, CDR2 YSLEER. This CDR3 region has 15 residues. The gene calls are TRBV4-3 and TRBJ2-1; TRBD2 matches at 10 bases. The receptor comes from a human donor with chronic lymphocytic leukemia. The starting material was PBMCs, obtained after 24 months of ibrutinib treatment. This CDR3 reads CASSQPSGGRNEQFF. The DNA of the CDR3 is TGCGCCAGCAGCCAGCCTAGCGGGGGTAGGAATGAGCAGTTCTTC.